Below are 12 T cell receptor beta chains sequenced from a single sample in a study of blood T cell repertoires in COVID-19. TCRdb's table, derived via immunoSEQ multiplex PCR, lists solely in-frame clones and lacks some. Among 210,000 or so clones listed, around 82% were seen once. Sample: PBMCs or T cells enriched from blood (not recorded which). Receptor source: a man aged 30 to 39 with acute COVID-19.

The rearrangement uses TRBV25-1 and TRBJ1-1, with D unresolved. V lost 6 bases and J 6 bases, leaving 17 bases between the germline ends. The germline CDR1 and CDR2 sequences are MGHDK and SYGVNS. The CDR3 has 14 residues. CDR3 region: CASSETRLRAEAFF. CDR3 nucleotides: TGTGCCAGCAGCGAGACGCGGCTCCGGGCTGAAGCTTTCTTT.

The V and J genes are TRBV2 and TRBJ2-5, with D unresolved. Trimming removed 6 bases at V and 3 bases at J, with 5 bases between. The germline gives CDR1 SNHLY, CDR2 FYNNEI. The CDR3 is 11 amino acids. The CDR3 DNA reads TGTGCCAGCAGCACTGAAGAGACCCAGTACTTC. The encoded protein is CASSTEETQYF.

The chain couples TRBV13 to TRBJ1-3; D remains ambiguous. V dropped 4 bases and J dropped 0 bases, with 10 bases sitting between them. Looked up from germline, CDR1 is PRHDT and CDR2 is FYEKMQ (reference sequence). The CDR3 sequence is 15 residues long. CDR3 DNA sequence: TGTGCCAGCAGCTCCTCGGGGTTCTCTGGAAACACCATATATTTT. It translates to CASSSSGFSGNTIYF.

The chain links TRBV3-1 (or the pseudogene TRBV3-2) to TRBJ2-5; D perhaps matches TRBD1 (6 bases). There are 14 residues in the CDR3. V was trimmed by 4 bases and J by 2 bases, leaving 11 bases between them. Germline values: CDR1 LGHDT, CDR2 YNNKEL (reference sequence). The CDR3 DNA reads TGTGCCAGCAGCCGGACAGTGCAGCAAGAGACCCAGTACTTC. Translation: CASSRTVQQETQYF.

V and J are TRBV5-1 and TRBJ2-7; D is perhaps TRBD2 (6 bases). The CDR3 is 15 amino acids. The ends were cut back, 3 bases at V and 2 bases at J, with 15 bases in the middle. Germline CDR1 SGHRS, CDR2 YFSETQ. CDR3 loop: CASSCIRVAAYEQYF. The CDR3 bases are TGCGCCAGCAGCTGCATAAGAGTAGCGGCCTACGAGCAGTACTTC.

This chain connects TRBV5-1 to TRBJ2-3, with 7 bases aligning to TRBD1. The V segment lost 4 bases and the J segment 0 bases; nucleotides outside the gene matches: 2. CDR1 and CDR2 from the germline V gene are SGHRS and YFSETQ. The CDR3 totals 14 residues. The CDR3 nucleotides are TGCGCCAGCAGCCGGGACAGTAGCACAGATACGCAGTATTTT. As protein: CASSRDSSTDTQYF.

The chain links TRBV16 to TRBJ2-3; 7 bases match TRBD1. The ends lost 4 bases at V and 4 bases at J; junction bases unmatched: 17. The germline gives CDR1 KGHSY, CDR2 FQNENV. This CDR3 is 18 amino acids long. The CDR3 nucleotides are TGTGCCAGCAGCCTGCTGATTCGTACGACAGGGAAAGCAGATACGCAGTATTTT. This sequence encodes CASSLLIRTTGKADTQYF.

The genes are TRBV7-9 and TRBJ1-6; D possibly corresponds to TRBD1 (5 bases). The V gene lost 5 bases and the J gene lost 6 bases, with 17 bases spanning the gap. This CDR3 has 16 amino acids. The germline gives CDR1 SEHNR, CDR2 FQNEAQ (reference sequence). The CDR3 loop is CASSQILGGGNSPLHF. CDR3 bases: TGTGCCAGCAGCCAAATTTTGGGGGGAGGTAATTCACCCCTCCACTTT.

This sequence joins TRBV7-6 and TRBJ2-1, with 14 bases fitting TRBD2. V gave up 5 bases and J gave up 4 bases; unmatched junction bases: 16. The length of the CDR3 is 20 residues. Germline loops: CDR1 SGHVS, CDR2 FNYEAQ. The CDR3 spells CASSPTPGLAGVLTYNEQFF. The CDR3 coding sequence is TGTGCCAGCAGCCCAACCCCGGGACTAGCGGGGGTTTTGACGTACAATGAGCAGTTCTTC.

This clone was counted a single time. J is TRBJ1-2 and V is TRBV12-3 or TRBV12-4, with 7 nucleotides matching TRBD1. The CDR3 extends over 12 amino acids. V lost 6 bases, J lost 8 bases, and 6 bases stayed unmatched. CDR3 nucleotide sequence: TGTGCCAGCAGCGCAGGGGGTCGGGGCTACACCTTC. It yields the protein CASSAGGRGYTF.

This clone was counted once. CDR3 in amino acids: CASSSGTGIDNEQFF. The CDR3 DNA follows: TGCGCCAGCAGCTCGGGGACAGGGATTGACAATGAGCAGTTCTTC. The chain is built from TRBV5-1 and TRBJ2-1; 9 nucleotides align to TRBD1. The J segment lost 5 bases and the V segment lost 3 bases, leaving 6 bases of the junction unmatched. Germline V gene data show CDR1 as SGHRS and CDR2 as YFSETQ. There are 15 residues in the CDR3.

The CDR3 DNA follows: TGTGCCAGCGGGACAGCACCAAGCTACGAGCAGTACTTC. This codes for CASGTAPSYEQYF. The J gene is TRBJ2-7, the V gene TRBV3-1 (or the pseudogene TRBV3-2), with TRBD1 matching over 7 bases. After removal of 8 bases from V and 3 bases from J, the junction contained 7 bases not matched to a gene. The CDR3 is 13 amino acids. Germline V CDR1 and CDR2: LGHDT, YNNKEL (reference sequence).